These 21 T cell receptor beta chains share one sample of origin, sequenced in a study of CD8 T cells in Susac syndrome. An input of 0.5 to 1 ug of RNA was subjected to reverse transcription using random hexamers. TCRdb called the immunoSEQ multiplex PCR reads again in MiXCR, with one record for every CDR3 protein. This table has around 130,000 distinct CDR3 sequences, 94% appearing once. The sequencing input was CD4+ T cells from PBMCs. Source of these receptors: a human donor in good health.

This chain connects TRBV7-3 to TRBJ2-3; the match to TRBD2 covers 7 bases. Germline V gives CDR1 SGHTA, CDR2 FQGTGA. Trimming cost V 2 bases and J 2 bases; bases outside gene matches: 4. The CDR3 extends over 15 amino acids. This CDR3 is CASSLGLVDTDTQYF. CDR3 nucleotide sequence: TGTGCCAGCAGCTTAGGACTAGTGGACACAGATACGCAGTATTTT.

This rearrangement joins TRBV6-6 to TRBJ1-1; D is ambiguous. Germline CDR1 reads MNHNY; CDR2 reads SVGAGI (reference sequence). The length of the CDR3 is 13 residues. Trimming took off 2 bases at V and 5 bases at J, with 9 bases between the two ends. The CDR3 coding sequence is TGTGCCAGCAGTTACGGCCGGGTAACTGAAGCTTTCTTT. Its translation: CASSYGRVTEAFF.

The chain couples TRBV7-8 to TRBJ2-7; 10 nucleotides line up with TRBD2. Trimming cost V 5 bases and J 5 bases; bases outside gene matches: 6. Germline CDR1 and CDR2: SGHVS and FQNEAQ. The CDR3 is 14 residues long. CDR3 region: CASSPIAGGDEQYF. As DNA, the CDR3 is TGTGCCAGCAGCCCGATAGCGGGAGGAGACGAGCAGTACTTC.

The chain combines TRBV24-1 with TRBJ2-1; 8 bases are a match to TRBD2. The CDR3 is 16 amino acids. Germline CDR1 is KGHDR and CDR2 is SFDVKD. After removal of 5 bases from V and 5 bases from J, the junction contained 10 bases not matched to a gene. DNA for the CDR3: TGTGCCACCAGTGTCTCCTGGGCGGGGGGTAACAATGAGCAGTTCTTC. Protein: CATSVSWAGGNNEQFF.

The V gene is TRBV6-5, the J gene TRBJ2-3; no firm D call. This CDR3 contains 15 residues. Trimming removed 6 bases at V and 0 bases at J, with 13 bases between. Germline V gene lookup returns CDR1 MNHEY and CDR2 SVGAGI. This CDR3 is CASRTDGPSTDTQYF. The CDR3 coding sequence is TGTGCCAGCAGAACCGACGGACCTAGCACAGATACGCAGTATTTT.

Written as DNA, the CDR3 is TGTGCCAGCAGGAGACAGGGAACCTACGAGCAGTACTTC. Amino acids: CASRRQGTYEQYF. The genes are TRBV28 and TRBJ2-7; 7 bases map to TRBD1. V gave up 6 bases and J gave up 2 bases; unmatched junction bases: 4. Germline V gene sequence: CDR1 MDHEN, CDR2 SYDVKM. CDR3 length equals 13 residues.

The chain has TRBV20-1 and TRBJ2-1; D gene ambiguous. There are 11 residues in the CDR3. From germline, CDR1 is DFQATT and CDR2 SNEGSKA (reference sequence). Trimming shortened V by 8 bases and J by 1 base, and 6 bases separated the two germline ends. As DNA, the CDR3 is TGCAGTACACCGTCCTACAATGAGCAGTTCTTC. Translation: CSTPSYNEQFF.

The chain couples TRBV10-3 to TRBJ2-5; possible D gene TRBD2, 5 bases. The germline CDR1 and CDR2 sequences are ENHRY and SYGVKD. The CDR3 sequence is 15 residues long. V shed 4 bases and J shed 1 base, with 13 bases lying between them. This CDR3 is CAISVGSGSQETQYF. CDR3 DNA: TGTGCCATCAGTGTTGGGTCGGGGTCCCAAGAGACCCAGTACTTC.

The chain carries TRBV25-1 and TRBJ2-4, with D maybe TRBD1 (5 bases). The CDR3 extends over 15 amino acids. Germline values: CDR1 MGHDK, CDR2 SYGVNS. Trimming cost V 1 base and J 4 bases, with 11 bases left between them. The CDR3 loop reads CASSEWGLGKNIQYF. CDR3 nucleotides: TGTGCCAGCAGTGAATGGGGCTTGGGAAAAAACATTCAGTACTTC.

The CDR3: CASSQDRGEKLFF. The CDR3 nucleotides read TGCGCCAGCAGCCAAGATAGGGGTGAAAAACTGTTTTTT. The chain uses TRBV4-1 and TRBJ1-4; perhaps TRBD1 as D (5 bases). Trimming removed 0 bases at V and 7 bases at J, with 6 bases between. The length of the CDR3 is 13 residues. Per germline, CDR1 MGHRA and CDR2 YSYEKL.

Here the CDR3 reads CASSTRLGETQYF. In nucleotides, the CDR3 is TGTGCCAGCAGTACCAGGCTAGGAGAGACCCAGTACTTC. This chain joins TRBV11-3 and TRBJ2-5; D is unresolved. This CDR3 is 13 amino acids long. V was pared by 6 bases and J by 4 bases, with 12 bases between. CDR1 is SGHNT, CDR2 YENEEA, per germline.

The rearrangement joins TRBV7-2 to TRBJ2-2, with a possible D match to TRBD2 (6 bases). Germline V gives CDR1 SGHTA, CDR2 FQGNSA. With 1 base removed from V and 1 base from J, the gap between germline ends came to 10 bases. This CDR3 spans 16 amino acids. CDR3 in amino acids: CASSLGSRGNTGELFF. The CDR3 nucleotides are TGTGCCAGCAGCTTAGGTTCGCGGGGGAACACCGGGGAGCTGTTTTTT.

The chain is built from TRBV19 and TRBJ1-5; 8 bases fit TRBD1. There are 13 residues in the CDR3. CDR1 and CDR2 from the germline V gene are LNHDA and SQIVND (reference sequence). The trim removed 5 bases at V and 7 bases at J, leaving 4 bases unmatched. The CDR3 sequence is CASSHQGAQPQHF. The CDR3 nucleotides are TGTGCCAGTAGTCATCAGGGGGCCCAGCCCCAGCATTTT.

This sequence joins TRBV7-8 and TRBJ2-3; D is unresolved. The length of the CDR3 is 12 residues. The V gene's germline CDR1 is SGHVS and CDR2 FQNEAQ. Between the trimmed V and J ends, which lost 5 bases and 5 bases, there was a span of 8 bases. The CDR3 here is CASSPTGDTQYF. Here the CDR3 DNA reads TGTGCCAGCAGCCCAACGGGAGATACGCAGTATTTT.

The rearrangement joins TRBV29-1 to TRBJ1-5; 9 nucleotides line up with TRBD1. V shed 4 bases, J shed 7 bases, and the junction held 2 bases outside the gene matches. Per germline, CDR1 SQVTM and CDR2 ANQGSEA. The CDR3 covers 12 residues. CDR3 DNA: TGCAGCGTTGGGACAGGGGACCAGCCCCAGCATTTT. Encoded protein: CSVGTGDQPQHF.

The rearrangement joins TRBV4-2 to TRBJ1-5; maybe TRBD1 (5 bases). CDR1 and CDR2 (germline): LGHNA, YNFKEQ. The CDR3 covers 15 residues. The germline V and J ends were trimmed by 1 base and 6 bases, with 13 bases remaining between them. Written as DNA, the CDR3 is TGTGCCAGCAGCCAAGTTCTGGTAGGGACTCAGCCCCAGCATTTT. This translates into CASSQVLVGTQPQHF.

The V gene is TRBV25-1, the J gene TRBJ1-2, with D possibly TRBD1 on 6 matching bases. V gave up 4 bases and J gave up 4 bases, with 7 bases separating them. CDR1 and CDR2 (germline): MGHDK, SYGVNS. The CDR3 covers 12 residues. CDR3: CASSGGLYGYTF. Written as DNA, the CDR3 is TGTGCCAGCAGTGGGGGGCTCTATGGCTACACCTTC.

The chain couples TRBV20-1 to TRBJ2-7, with TRBD2 matching over 14 bases. Germline V gene sequence: CDR1 DFQATT, CDR2 SNEGSKA (reference sequence). V lost 6 bases, J lost 3 bases, and 16 bases stayed unmatched. This CDR3 region has 18 residues. In DNA form, the CDR3 reads TGCAGTGCAATAAAGACTAGCGGGAGGGAATTTGATTACTACGAGCAGTACTTC. This translates into CSAIKTSGREFDYYEQYF.

The chain combines TRBV3-1 with TRBJ2-7; a possible D gene is TRBD2 (6 bases). The CDR3 is 15 residues long. Trimming shortened V by 8 bases and J by 0 bases, and 17 bases separated the two germline ends. Per the germline V gene, CDR1 is LGHDT and CDR2 is YNNKEL (reference sequence). Here the CDR3 reads CASRLGLASSYEQYF. The CDR3 DNA follows: TGTGCCAGCCGTCTGGGGCTAGCGAGCTCCTACGAGCAGTACTTC.

CDR3 nucleotide sequence: TGTGCCAGCAGTTTAAGCGGGACAGGCTCCTACAATGAGCAGTTCTTC. Amino acid sequence: CASSLSGTGSYNEQFF. The V call is TRBV28, the J call TRBJ2-1, with D maybe TRBD1 (8 bases). Germline V gives CDR1 MDHEN, CDR2 SYDVKM. The length of the CDR3 is 16 residues. The V end was cut by 2 bases, the J end by 0 bases, with 11 bases between.

This clonotype has only one observation. This chain links TRBV12-5 with TRBJ2-3; 9 positions agree with TRBD1. The V and J ends lost 6 bases and 1 base, in that order; junction bases with no gene match: 17. The CDR3 totals 19 residues. Germline lookup yields CDR1 LGHNT and CDR2 FRNRAP. The CDR3 loop reads CASGYLPWDRVGGTDTQYF. In DNA, the CDR3 is TGTGCTAGTGGCTATTTACCGTGGGACAGGGTAGGGGGCACAGATACGCAGTATTTT.